This is a list of T cell receptor beta chains from one sample in a study of blood T cells in healthy people across ages. TCRdb analysed the 5' RACE reads with MiXCR anew, one entry per CDR3 protein. The sample holds 1.5 million to 2 million distinct CDR3 sequences; roughly 27% are singletons and the top ten take about 8%. The specimen was blood. These receptors were obtained from a woman aged 30 to 39 in good health. CDR3s include the opening cysteine and the closing phenylalanine or tryptophan. The order of the fields is D gene, V gene, clone size, J gene, CDR3 DNA, CDR3 protein. The D gene is left open where the match is weak. Some rows mark clone size as missing; the rest say once, few, many or name a class of expanded clone.

d_gene: TRBD1; v_gene: TRBV24-1; abundance: -; j_gene: TRBJ2-1; CDR3nt: TGTGCCACCAGTGATTTGGGGACAGGGAATCCCTACAATGAGCAGTTCTTC; CDR3aa: CATSDLGTGNPYNEQFF
d_gene: TRBD1; v_gene: TRBV24-1; abundance: -; j_gene: TRBJ2-6; CDR3nt: TGTGCCACTTCTGACCCACAGGGGGCTGGGGCCAACGTCCTGACTTTC; CDR3aa: CATSDPQGAGANVLTF
d_gene: TRBD2; v_gene: TRBV5-1; abundance: many; j_gene: TRBJ2-1; CDR3nt: TGCGCCAGCAGCTCGGAACTAGCGGGGGCCTACAATGAGCAGTTCTTC; CDR3aa: CASSSELAGAYNEQFF
d_gene: -; v_gene: TRBV24-1; abundance: -; j_gene: TRBJ2-1; CDR3nt: TGTGCCACCAGGACAGAGCAGGCCGAATCGAAGGCCTACAATGAGCAGTTCTTC; CDR3aa: CATRTEQAESKAYNEQFF
d_gene: TRBD2; v_gene: TRBV29-1; abundance: few; j_gene: TRBJ2-3; CDR3nt: TGCAGCGTAACTAGCGGGAGTGGTTGGGCAGATACGCAGTATTTT; CDR3aa: CSVTSGSGWADTQYF
d_gene: TRBD1; v_gene: TRBV3-1; abundance: -; j_gene: TRBJ2-1; CDR3nt: TGTGCCAGCAGCCAAGAACAGGGGGCGTTTAATGAGCAGTTCTTC; CDR3aa: CASSQEQGAFNEQFF
d_gene: TRBD1; v_gene: TRBV2; abundance: few; j_gene: TRBJ2-5; CDR3nt: TGTGCCAGCTCATTAACGACGGGGACAGGAGAAGAGACCCAGTACTTC; CDR3aa: CASSLTTGTGEETQYF
d_gene: TRBD1; v_gene: TRBV6-1; abundance: -; j_gene: TRBJ2-1; CDR3nt: TGTGCCAGCAGTTTCCCTTGGGACAGGGCCAATGAGCAGTTCTTC; CDR3aa: CASSFPWDRANEQFF
d_gene: -; v_gene: TRBV6-5; abundance: -; j_gene: TRBJ2-5; CDR3nt: TGTGCCAGCAGTTACTCGATCCCACCGGTAGAGCAGTACTTC; CDR3aa: CASSYSIPPVEQYF
d_gene: -; v_gene: TRBV7-9; abundance: few; j_gene: TRBJ2-1; CDR3nt: TGTGCCAGCAGTTCTTCCGGGACACTGTACAATGAGCAGTTCTTC; CDR3aa: CASSSSGTLYNEQFF
d_gene: -; v_gene: TRBV6-5; abundance: few; j_gene: TRBJ2-7; CDR3nt: TGTGCCAGCAGTTACAGGCATCGATCCTACGAGCAGTACTTC; CDR3aa: CASSYRHRSYEQYF
d_gene: -; v_gene: TRBV5-1; abundance: -; j_gene: TRBJ2-3; CDR3nt: TGCGCCAGCAGCTTGAACGTAGGGGCAGATACGCAGTATTTT; CDR3aa: CASSLNVGADTQYF
d_gene: TRBD1; v_gene: TRBV27; abundance: -; j_gene: TRBJ1-4; CDR3nt: TGTGCCAGCAGTTTGTTGGGGACAGGAGGTGAAAAACTGTTTTTT; CDR3aa: CASSLLGTGGEKLFF
d_gene: -; v_gene: TRBV5-1; abundance: -; j_gene: TRBJ2-1; CDR3nt: TGCGCCAGCAGCTTCGGGGGTTCTACCTACAATGAGCAGTTCTTC; CDR3aa: CASSFGGSTYNEQFF
d_gene: TRBD1; v_gene: TRBV7-2; abundance: -; j_gene: TRBJ1-1; CDR3nt: TGTGCCAGCAGCTGGGACAGGGAGGCCGAAGCTTTCTTT; CDR3aa: CASSWDREAEAFF
d_gene: -; v_gene: TRBV10-3; abundance: many; j_gene: TRBJ2-3; CDR3nt: TGTGCCATCAGTGTCTCTGAGACAGATACGCAGTATTTT; CDR3aa: CAISVSETDTQYF
d_gene: -; v_gene: TRBV7-9; abundance: many; j_gene: TRBJ1-5; CDR3nt: TGTGCCAGCAGGGCCACGTCTCGAGGTGGTACGGATCAGCCCCAGCATTTT; CDR3aa: CASRATSRGGTDQPQHF
d_gene: TRBD2; v_gene: TRBV7-2; abundance: -; j_gene: TRBJ2-2; CDR3nt: TGTGCCAGCAGCTCGACTAGCGGGAGAAAAACCGGGGAGCTGTTTTTT; CDR3aa: CASSSTSGRKTGELFF
d_gene: -; v_gene: TRBV27; abundance: -; j_gene: TRBJ1-5; CDR3nt: TGTGCCAGCAGTCCCACAGGGTTGGTTAATCAGCCCCAGCATTTT; CDR3aa: CASSPTGLVNQPQHF
d_gene: TRBD1; v_gene: TRBV7-9; abundance: few; j_gene: TRBJ1-2; CDR3nt: TGTGCCAGCAGCTACCGGACAGGGGAAAGGGGCTACACCTTC; CDR3aa: CASSYRTGERGYTF
d_gene: -; v_gene: TRBV28; abundance: -; j_gene: TRBJ2-5; CDR3nt: TGTGCCACCCAGGGAGAGACCCAGTACTTC; CDR3aa: CATQGETQYF
d_gene: TRBD1; v_gene: TRBV6-5; abundance: many; j_gene: TRBJ1-4; CDR3nt: TGTGCCAGCAGAAGAACCGGGACAGGGAGTGAGGTGCTGTTTTTT; CDR3aa: CASRRTGTGSEVLFF
d_gene: -; v_gene: TRBV20-1; abundance: few; j_gene: TRBJ1-4; CDR3nt: TGCAGTTCCTACGACAGTGTTAATGAAAAACTGTTTTTT; CDR3aa: CSSYDSVNEKLFF
d_gene: TRBD2; v_gene: TRBV27; abundance: few; j_gene: TRBJ2-3; CDR3nt: TGTACCGGCAGCCGGGTACTAGCGGGAGGCGAAGTCACAGATACGCAGTATTTT; CDR3aa: CTGSRVLAGGEVTDTQYF
d_gene: -; v_gene: TRBV4-1; abundance: few; j_gene: TRBJ2-5; CDR3nt: TGCGCCAGCAGCCAAGGGACTGGGTACCAAGAGACCCAGTACTTC; CDR3aa: CASSQGTGYQETQYF
d_gene: TRBD2; v_gene: TRBV20-1; abundance: -; j_gene: TRBJ2-1; CDR3nt: TGCAGTGCTACTCTAGCGGGGGGGCCAGATGAGCAGTTCTTC; CDR3aa: CSATLAGGPDEQFF
d_gene: TRBD1; v_gene: TRBV29-1; abundance: -; j_gene: TRBJ1-5; CDR3nt: TGCAGCGTTGGGGCGCAGGGGGGTCAGCCCCAGCATTTT; CDR3aa: CSVGAQGGQPQHF
d_gene: -; v_gene: TRBV5-1; abundance: -; j_gene: TRBJ1-5; CDR3nt: TGCGCCAGCAGCCGAGGAGGGGGGAAGCCCCAGCATTTT; CDR3aa: CASSRGGGKPQHF
d_gene: -; v_gene: TRBV14; abundance: -; j_gene: TRBJ1-3; CDR3nt: TGTGCCAGCAGCCAAGATATAGCGAGCTCTGGAAACACCATATATTTT; CDR3aa: CASSQDIASSGNTIYF
d_gene: -; v_gene: TRBV5-1; abundance: -; j_gene: TRBJ2-5; CDR3nt: TGCGCCAGCAGTCCTTACCTGTTGCAAGAGACCCAGTACTTC; CDR3aa: CASSPYLLQETQYF
d_gene: TRBD1; v_gene: TRBV28; abundance: few; j_gene: TRBJ1-2; CDR3nt: TGTGCCAGCAGCCGGAATTCGGACAGGGCTGGGGGCTACACCTTC; CDR3aa: CASSRNSDRAGGYTF
d_gene: -; v_gene: TRBV12-3/TRBV12-4; abundance: many; j_gene: TRBJ2-3; CDR3nt: TGTGCCAGCAGCCCCCGGGGGCGGTTTACAGATACGCAGTATTTT; CDR3aa: CASSPRGRFTDTQYF
d_gene: -; v_gene: TRBV12-3/TRBV12-4; abundance: few; j_gene: TRBJ1-5; CDR3nt: TGTGCCAGCAGGTCTATGGGGATGAGCAATCAGCCCCAGCATTTT; CDR3aa: CASRSMGMSNQPQHF
d_gene: TRBD1; v_gene: TRBV5-1; abundance: -; j_gene: TRBJ2-5; CDR3nt: TGCGCCAGCAGCTCATCAGGGGGCGCGTACCAAGAGACCCAGTACTTC; CDR3aa: CASSSSGGAYQETQYF
d_gene: TRBD2; v_gene: TRBV20-1; abundance: few; j_gene: TRBJ2-3; CDR3nt: TGCAGTGCTAGAGCACTAGCGCGGGCAGATACGCAGTATTTT; CDR3aa: CSARALARADTQYF
d_gene: -; v_gene: TRBV5-1; abundance: few; j_gene: TRBJ2-6; CDR3nt: TGCGCCAGCAGCTTGTCCCCAGAGGCTGGGGCCAATGTCCTGACTTTC; CDR3aa: CASSLSPEAGANVLTF
d_gene: TRBD1; v_gene: TRBV5-1; abundance: -; j_gene: TRBJ2-3; CDR3nt: TGCGCCAGCAGCGGACAGGGTGGGGGGGATACGCAGTATTTT; CDR3aa: CASSGQGGGDTQYF
d_gene: -; v_gene: TRBV4-1; abundance: -; j_gene: TRBJ2-7; CDR3nt: TGCGCCAGCAGCCATGACGAAGCCTACGAGCAGTACTTC; CDR3aa: CASSHDEAYEQYF
d_gene: -; v_gene: TRBV7-9; abundance: -; j_gene: TRBJ2-1; CDR3nt: TGTGCCAGCAGCTTAGCCCGAAGTAGCGAAGGGGAGCAGTTCTTC; CDR3aa: CASSLARSSEGEQFF
d_gene: -; v_gene: TRBV20-1; abundance: many; j_gene: TRBJ2-7; CDR3nt: TGCAGTGCTATAAGACTCGCGAGCTCCTACGAGCAGTACTTC; CDR3aa: CSAIRLASSYEQYF
d_gene: -; v_gene: TRBV4-1; abundance: -; j_gene: TRBJ1-1; CDR3nt: TGCGCCAGCACGGGGCAGAACACTGAAGCTTTCTTT; CDR3aa: CASTGQNTEAFF
d_gene: -; v_gene: TRBV25-1; abundance: few; j_gene: TRBJ2-1; CDR3nt: TGTGCCAGCAGTGACCTCACACTCCCTTGGGAGCAGTTCTTC; CDR3aa: CASSDLTLPWEQFF
d_gene: TRBD1; v_gene: TRBV12-3/TRBV12-4; abundance: few; j_gene: TRBJ1-2; CDR3nt: TGTGCCAGCAGTTTAGGGGACAGGGGATGGGGCTACACCTTC; CDR3aa: CASSLGDRGWGYTF
d_gene: -; v_gene: TRBV27; abundance: -; j_gene: TRBJ2-1; CDR3nt: TGTGCCAGCAGGTCCGGGAACTATTACAATGAGCAGTTCTTC; CDR3aa: CASRSGNYYNEQFF
d_gene: -; v_gene: TRBV12-3/TRBV12-4; abundance: -; j_gene: TRBJ2-5; CDR3nt: TGTGTCAGCAGTTTAGGGGGGAGCCAAGAGACCCAGTACTTC; CDR3aa: CVSSLGGSQETQYF
d_gene: -; v_gene: TRBV28; abundance: many; j_gene: TRBJ2-6; CDR3nt: TGTGCCAGCAGTAACCGATCTGGGGCCAACGTCCTGACTTTC; CDR3aa: CASSNRSGANVLTF
d_gene: -; v_gene: TRBV18; abundance: -; j_gene: TRBJ2-5; CDR3nt: TGTGCCAGCTCACCAAGGTCCCCAGAGACCCAGTACTTC; CDR3aa: CASSPRSPETQYF
d_gene: -; v_gene: TRBV3-1; abundance: -; j_gene: TRBJ1-2; CDR3nt: TGTGCCAGCAGCCAGACCCGCTCGGGTAGGATCTCTGGCTACACCTTC; CDR3aa: CASSQTRSGRISGYTF
d_gene: -; v_gene: TRBV5-1; abundance: few; j_gene: TRBJ2-7; CDR3nt: TGCGCCAGCAGCTCATCGGTAGGTTCCTACGAGCAGTACTTC; CDR3aa: CASSSSVGSYEQYF
d_gene: TRBD1; v_gene: TRBV2; abundance: few; j_gene: TRBJ1-1; CDR3nt: TGTGCCAGCAGGGGACAGGGGGGAGGGAGGAACACTGAAGCTTTCTTT; CDR3aa: CASRGQGGGRNTEAFF
d_gene: TRBD1; v_gene: TRBV28; abundance: few; j_gene: TRBJ2-7; CDR3nt: TGTGCCAGCAGCCAGCTAGGGACAGGGGGCTACGAGCAGTACTTC; CDR3aa: CASSQLGTGGYEQYF
d_gene: TRBD2; v_gene: TRBV24-1; abundance: few; j_gene: TRBJ2-1; CDR3nt: TGTGCCACCAGTGATCTCCGGGAGGCTGAGCAGTTCTTC; CDR3aa: CATSDLREAEQFF
d_gene: -; v_gene: TRBV6-2/TRBV6-3; abundance: few; j_gene: TRBJ1-2; CDR3nt: TGTGCCAGCAGTGATTTCCGGGACGCAGGAGGAAATGGCTACACCTTC; CDR3aa: CASSDFRDAGGNGYTF
d_gene: -; v_gene: TRBV10-3; abundance: -; j_gene: TRBJ2-1; CDR3nt: TGTGCCATCGGCACTAACTTCTACAATGAGCAGTTCTTC; CDR3aa: CAIGTNFYNEQFF
d_gene: TRBD1; v_gene: TRBV24-1; abundance: few; j_gene: TRBJ2-1; CDR3nt: TGTGCCACCAGTGATTCCACCGCGCCGACAGGGGGCTATGATGAGCAGTTCTTC; CDR3aa: CATSDSTAPTGGYDEQFF
d_gene: -; v_gene: TRBV5-1; abundance: many; j_gene: TRBJ2-7; CDR3nt: TGCGCCAGCAGCTTTCGTCCCGAGCAGTACTTC; CDR3aa: CASSFRPEQYF